This T cell receptor (beta chain) was profiled in a study of T cell repertoires in cytomegalovirus infection. Only a few counts were recorded for this clonotype. What it recognizes is unknown. TCRdb reanalysed the reads using MiXCR and keeps one entry per CDR3 protein. The sample carries under 850,000 distinct CDR3 sequences, 30% to 40% recorded once. The CDR3 is 15 residues long. Per germline, CDR1 SGHVS and CDR2 FNYEAQ. V lost 3 bases and J lost 0; bases outside the gene matches: 3. The chain combines TRBV7-6 with TRBJ2-3, with 7 bases fitting TRBD2. The TCR comes from a human donor in good health (CMV status not recorded). Some clones in this sample may be carry-over from other donors' samples. Specimen: cultured PBMCs, collected from culture after CMV antigen stimulation. The CDR3 spells CASSFFGGSTDTQYF. Written as DNA, the CDR3 is TGTGCCAGCAGCTTTTTCGGGGGGAGCACAGATACGCAGTATTTT.